A single sample is the source of the 22 T cell receptor beta chains below, sequenced in a study of blood T cells in healthy people across ages. A second PCR, run for about 7 to 11 cycles, used a sample-barcoded 5' primer plus a J-beta primer mix. TCRdb re-called the 5' RACE reads with MiXCR, one entry per CDR3 protein. The sample consists of 1 million or so distinct CDR3 sequences, under 45% of them appearing once. The source material was blood. The receptors originated from a woman in her sixties or seventies in good health.

This clonotype showed up just once. The chain carries TRBV20-1 and TRBJ1-1, with D tentatively TRBD1 (5 bases). V was trimmed by 7 bases and J by 1 base, leaving 13 bases between them. The CDR3 runs 13 residues. The germline V gene has CDR1 DFQATT and CDR2 SNEGSKA (reference sequence). The DNA of the CDR3 is TGCAGTGTTAGGCTCGGGGGGAACACTGAAGCTTTCTTT. Amino acids: CSVRLGGNTEAFF.

The gene calls are TRBV20-1 and TRBJ2-3; TRBD1 might be the D (5 bases). V was trimmed by 6 bases and J by 5 bases, leaving 15 bases between them. CDR1 is DFQATT and CDR2 is SNEGSKA in the germline V gene (reference sequence). The CDR3 has 13 residues. The CDR3 bases are TGCAGTGCCGCGAAGACAGCCGGAGATACGCAGTATTTT. Its translation is CSAAKTAGDTQYF.

V and J are TRBV20-1 and TRBJ2-7; 8 nucleotides line up with TRBD1. Germline lookup yields CDR1 DFQATT and CDR2 SNEGSKA (reference sequence). V shed 0 bases and J 2 bases; nucleotides not matched to a gene: 6. This CDR3 has 15 amino acids. In DNA, the CDR3 is TGCAGTGCTAGAGACCTACGGACAGGGACCTACGAGCAGTACTTC. Its protein is CSARDLRTGTYEQYF.

The V and J genes are TRBV9 and TRBJ1-1; weak D call: TRBD1 (6 bases). This CDR3 is 12 amino acids long. V lost 4 bases and J 11 bases, leaving 15 bases between the germline ends. Germline CDR1 and CDR2: SGDLS and YYNGEE. The CDR3 region has the DNA TGTGCCAGCAGCACCACAGGGATGCGGGCTTTCTTT. This sequence encodes CASSTTGMRAFF.

This sequence joins TRBV29-1 and TRBJ2-2, with 10 nucleotides matching TRBD1. CDR3 length equals 15 residues. Trimming cost V 3 bases and J 4 bases; bases outside gene matches: 5. CDR1 is SQVTM and CDR2 is ANQGSEA in the germline V gene. The CDR3 coding sequence is TGCAGCGTTGAGCTCGGACAGGGGGTCACCGGGGAGCTGTTTTTT. This translates into CSVELGQGVTGELFF.

Worth noting for this clonotype: One end of the junction does not line up with germline, which may come from a read error. The J gene is TRBJ2-4, the V gene TRBV5-1; 8 positions match TRBD2. The better agreement between TRBJ2-7 and the DNA end casts doubt on the J call. CDR1 SGHRS and CDR2 YFSETQ come from the germline V gene. The CDR3 spans 13 residues. DNA for the CDR3: TGTGCCAGCAGCTTGACTAGCGCGTACGAGCAGTACTTC. Translated, it gives CASSLTSAYEQYF.

The V gene is TRBV5-1, the J gene TRBJ2-1; no reliable D call. This CDR3 has 15 amino acids. In germline, CDR1 is SGHRS, CDR2 YFSETQ. The V and J ends lost 5 bases and 3 bases respectively, with 15 bases between them. This CDR3 reads CASSSDAWGYNEQFF. The CDR3 coding sequence is TGCGCCAGCAGTTCTGACGCGTGGGGCTACAATGAGCAGTTCTTC.

The genes are TRBV11-1 and TRBJ2-3, with 10 bases identical to TRBD2. Germline assignment: CDR1 SGHAT and CDR2 FQDESV (reference sequence). J was trimmed by 3 bases and V by 5 bases; bases with no gene match: 8. CDR3 length: 16 residues. CDR3 loop: CASSIPLAGVTDTQYF. The CDR3 bases are TGTGCCAGCAGCATTCCTCTAGCGGGAGTGACAGATACGCAGTATTTT.

This clonotype occurred many times. The chain couples TRBV20-1 to TRBJ2-5, with a tentative D call TRBD1 (6 bases). This CDR3 is built from 12 residues. Germline V gives CDR1 DFQATT, CDR2 SNEGSKA (reference sequence). Trimming took 6 bases from V and 1 from J, leaving 9 bases between them. The CDR3 spells CSAPRGQETQYF. For the CDR3, the DNA is TGCAGTGCCCCCAGGGGCCAAGAGACCCAGTACTTC.

Turning to this clonotype: One junction end disagrees with the germline gene, perhaps due to a read error. The chain combines TRBV12-3 or TRBV12-4 with TRBJ2-1, with D possibly being TRBD2 (6 bases). The length of the CDR3 is 12 residues. The CDR3 coding sequence is TGTACCAGCAGTCGAGGAGGGAATGAGCAGTTCTTC. Its protein is CTSSRGGNEQFF.

This clonotype was seen a handful of times. V gene TRBV25-1 combines with J gene TRBJ2-1, with D perhaps TRBD2 (6 bases). From germline, CDR1 is MGHDK and CDR2 SYGVNS. The CDR3 is 17 residues long. Deletions cut 3 bases from V and 8 bases from J, with 23 bases between. CDR3 region: CASSEDRGTPQVDEQFF. The CDR3 coding sequence is TGTGCCAGCAGTGAGGACCGGGGGACGCCCCAGGTCGATGAGCAGTTCTTC.

The V call is TRBV6-5, the J call TRBJ2-7, with D perhaps assigned TRBD1 or TRBD2 (5 bases each). CDR1 is MNHEY, CDR2 SVGAGI, per germline. The CDR3 is 17 amino acids. V lost 0 bases and J 6 bases, leaving 21 bases between the germline ends. The CDR3 sequence is CASSYSSSAGTGTEQYF. CDR3 nucleotide sequence: TGTGCCAGCAGTTACTCCTCGTCTGCAGGGACGGGCACCGAGCAGTACTTC.

J is TRBJ1-4 and V is TRBV12-3 or TRBV12-4; D is undetermined. The V gene lost 3 bases and the J gene lost 8 bases, with 16 bases spanning the gap. This CDR3 is built from 15 residues. The CDR3 spells CASSFSAGYPEKLFF. The CDR3 DNA sequence: TGTGCCAGCAGTTTTTCGGCGGGGTACCCAGAAAAACTGTTTTTT.

The gene calls are TRBV4-1 and TRBJ1-6; D is undetermined. V lost 0 bases and J 0 bases, leaving 12 bases between the germline ends. Germline V CDR1 and CDR2: MGHRA, YSYEKL. This CDR3 contains 18 residues. CDR3 coding DNA: TGCGCCAGCAGCCAAGAGGTCAGGTCAAGCTCCTATAATTCACCCCTCCACTTT. Translation: CASSQEVRSSSYNSPLHF.

This chain joins TRBV12-3 or TRBV12-4 and TRBJ2-7; D call uncertain. The V end lost 6 bases, the J end lost 2 bases, and 11 bases lay between the germline ends. The CDR3 is made up of 13 amino acids. The CDR3 spells CASSNGPAYEQYF. The DNA for the CDR3 is TGTGCCAGCAGCAATGGGCCAGCCTACGAGCAGTACTTC.

The CDR3 here is CASSLVLQVKDSPLHF. The CDR3 DNA reads TGTGCCAGCAGCTTAGTGCTACAGGTTAAGGATTCACCCCTCCACTTT. The rearrangement joins TRBV11-2 to TRBJ1-6; D might be TRBD1 (5 bases). The germline V gene encodes CDR1 SGHAT and CDR2 FQNNGV. The CDR3 totals 16 residues. V lost 1 base and J 8 bases, leaving 15 bases between the germline ends. The full variable domain, completed using reference TRBV11-2 and TRBJ1-6, is EAGVAQSPRYKIIEKRQSVAFWCNPISGHATLYWYQQILGQGPKLLIQFQNNGVVDDSQLPKDRFSAERLKGVDSTLKIQPAKLEDSAVYLCASSLVLQVKDSPLHFGNGTRLTVT.

This chain connects TRBV20-1 to TRBJ2-7; 9 positions agree with TRBD1. Per germline, CDR1 DFQATT and CDR2 SNEGSKA (reference sequence). V dropped 3 bases and J dropped 4; count of bases not matched to a gene: 7. The CDR3 is 14 amino acids. This CDR3 reads CSASIPGQGYEQYF. The CDR3 nucleotides are TGCAGTGCTAGTATACCGGGACAGGGTTACGAGCAGTACTTC.

The gene calls are TRBV5-1 and TRBJ2-1, with TRBD2 matching over 11 bases. J lost 12 bases, V lost 6 bases, and 11 bases had no gene match. Germline CDR1 reads SGHRS; CDR2 reads YFSETQ. The CDR3 has 14 residues. The CDR3 region has the DNA TGCGCCAGCAAGTATACTAGCGGGAGCGAGGGGCAGTTCTTC. Translation: CASKYTSGSEGQFF.

This chain joins TRBV4-1 and TRBJ2-5; tentatively, D is TRBD1 (6 bases). The CDR3 is made up of 15 amino acids. CDR1 MGHRA and CDR2 YSYEKL come from the germline V gene. V was pared by 4 bases and J by 4 bases, with 16 bases between. DNA for the CDR3: TGCGCCAGCAGCCGTCGGCAGGGGAACGCAGAGACCCAGTACTTC. This encodes CASSRRQGNAETQYF.

The V gene is TRBV3-1, the J gene TRBJ1-5; TRBD1 might be the D (6 bases). Germline V gene data show CDR1 as LGHDT and CDR2 as YNNKEL (reference sequence). V was cut by 5 bases and J by 6 bases, with 11 bases left in between. This CDR3 contains 13 residues. CDR3 amino acids: CASSATGIQPQHF. CDR3 DNA sequence: TGTGCCAGCAGCGCAACAGGGATTCAGCCCCAGCATTTT.

A word on this clonotype: Mismatch with germline at one junction end may stem from a read error. J is TRBJ1-5 and V is TRBV5-1, with a tentative D call TRBD1 (6 bases). CDR3 size: 14 residues. CDR1 is SGHRS, CDR2 YFSETQ, per germline. DNA for the CDR3: TGCGCCAGCAGCTTGGCCGGGGGCAAGCAGCCCCAGCATTTT. Protein sequence: CASSLAGGKQPQHF. Together with reference TRBV5-1 and TRBJ1-5, the CDR3 gives the full variable domain: KAGVTQTPRYLIKTRGQQVTLSCSPISGHRSVSWYQQTPGQGLQFLFEYFSETQRNKGNFPGRFSGRQFSNSRSEMNVSTLELGDSALYLCASSLAGGKQPQHFGDGTRLSIL.

DNA for the CDR3: TGTGCCAGCAGCTTAATGGGTAGCGGGAGCGGCGCAGATACGCAGTATTTT. This sequence encodes CASSLMGSGSGADTQYF. The chain employs TRBV7-2 and TRBJ2-3; 9 bases fit TRBD2. CDR1 and CDR2 (germline): SGHTA, FQGNSA. V lost 2 bases, J lost 4 bases, and 10 bases stayed unmatched. The CDR3 consists of 17 residues.